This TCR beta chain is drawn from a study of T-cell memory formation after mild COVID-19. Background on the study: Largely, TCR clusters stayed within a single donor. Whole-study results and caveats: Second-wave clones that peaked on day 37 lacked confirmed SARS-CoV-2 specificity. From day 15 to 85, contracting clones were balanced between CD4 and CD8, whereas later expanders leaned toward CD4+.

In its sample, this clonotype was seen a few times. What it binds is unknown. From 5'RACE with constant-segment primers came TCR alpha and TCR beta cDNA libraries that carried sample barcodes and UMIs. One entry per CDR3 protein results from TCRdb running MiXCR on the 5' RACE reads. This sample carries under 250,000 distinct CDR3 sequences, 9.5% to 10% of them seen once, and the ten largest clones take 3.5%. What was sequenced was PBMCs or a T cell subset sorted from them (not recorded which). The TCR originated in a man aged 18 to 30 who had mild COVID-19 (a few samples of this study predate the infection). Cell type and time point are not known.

CDR3 in amino acids: CAISRQVTGEQYV. The CDR3 DNA is TGTGCCATCAGTAGACAGGTCACCGGCGAGCAGTACGTC. This chain joins TRBV10-3 and TRBJ2-7, with TRBD1 as a possible D gene (6 bases). Germline CDR1 ENHRY, CDR2 SYGVKD. The CDR3 has 13 amino acids. The germline V and J ends were trimmed by 5 bases and 6 bases, with 14 bases remaining between them.